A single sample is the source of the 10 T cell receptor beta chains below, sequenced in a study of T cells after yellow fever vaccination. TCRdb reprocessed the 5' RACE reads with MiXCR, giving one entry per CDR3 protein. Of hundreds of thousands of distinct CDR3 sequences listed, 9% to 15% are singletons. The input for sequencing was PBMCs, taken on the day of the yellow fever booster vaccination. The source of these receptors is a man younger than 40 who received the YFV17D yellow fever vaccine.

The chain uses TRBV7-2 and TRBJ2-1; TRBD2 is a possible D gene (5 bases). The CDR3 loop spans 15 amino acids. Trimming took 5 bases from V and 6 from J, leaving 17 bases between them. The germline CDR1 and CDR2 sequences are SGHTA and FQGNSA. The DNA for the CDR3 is TGTGCCAGCAGCCGAGGGCAGGCTGGAACCAATGAGCAGTTCTTC. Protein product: CASSRGQAGTNEQFF.

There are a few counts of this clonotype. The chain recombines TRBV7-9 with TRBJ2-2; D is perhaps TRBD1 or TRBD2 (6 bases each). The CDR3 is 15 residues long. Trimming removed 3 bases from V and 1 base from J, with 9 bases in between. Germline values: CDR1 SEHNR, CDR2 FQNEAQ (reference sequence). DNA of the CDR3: TGTGCCAGCAGCTTTGCGGGACAGAACACCGGGGAGCTGTTTTTT. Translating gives CASSFAGQNTGELFF.

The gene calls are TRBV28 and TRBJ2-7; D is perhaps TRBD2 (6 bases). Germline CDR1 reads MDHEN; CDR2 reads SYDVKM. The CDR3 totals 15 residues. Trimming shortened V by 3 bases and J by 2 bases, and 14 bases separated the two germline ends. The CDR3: CASSFGGVRAYEQYF. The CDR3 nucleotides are TGTGCCAGCAGTTTCGGCGGGGTCCGCGCCTACGAGCAGTACTTC.

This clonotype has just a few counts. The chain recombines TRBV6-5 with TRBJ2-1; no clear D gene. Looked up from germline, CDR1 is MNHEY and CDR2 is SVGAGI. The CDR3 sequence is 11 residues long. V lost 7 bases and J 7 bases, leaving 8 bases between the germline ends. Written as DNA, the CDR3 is TGTGCCAGCATAAAGGAAAATGAGCAGTTCTTC. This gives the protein CASIKENEQFF.

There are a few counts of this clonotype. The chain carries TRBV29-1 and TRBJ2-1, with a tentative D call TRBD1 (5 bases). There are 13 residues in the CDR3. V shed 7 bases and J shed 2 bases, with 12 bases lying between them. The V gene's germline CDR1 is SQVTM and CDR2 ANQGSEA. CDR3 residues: CSGRQLTYNEQFF. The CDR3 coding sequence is TGCAGCGGCCGACAGCTAACCTACAATGAGCAGTTCTTC.

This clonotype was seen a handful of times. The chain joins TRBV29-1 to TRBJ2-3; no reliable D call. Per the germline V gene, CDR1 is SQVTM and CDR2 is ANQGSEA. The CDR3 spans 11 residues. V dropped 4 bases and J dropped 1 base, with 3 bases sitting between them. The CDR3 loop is CSVGRTDTQYF. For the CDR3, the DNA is TGCAGCGTTGGCCGCACAGATACGCAGTATTTT.

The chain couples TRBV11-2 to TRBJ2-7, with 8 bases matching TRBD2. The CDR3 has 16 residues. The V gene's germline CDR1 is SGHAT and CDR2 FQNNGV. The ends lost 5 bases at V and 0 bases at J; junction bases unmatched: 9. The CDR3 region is CASSRHGGGRSYEQYF. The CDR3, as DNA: TGTGCCAGCAGCCGCCACGGCGGGGGGCGCTCCTACGAGCAGTACTTC.

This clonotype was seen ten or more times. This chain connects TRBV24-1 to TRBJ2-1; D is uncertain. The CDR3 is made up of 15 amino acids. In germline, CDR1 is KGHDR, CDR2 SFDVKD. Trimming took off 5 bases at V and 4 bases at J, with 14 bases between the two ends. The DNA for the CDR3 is TGTGCCACCAGTGTTCCAGTAACGTCTTACAATGAGCAGTTCTTC. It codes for CATSVPVTSYNEQFF.

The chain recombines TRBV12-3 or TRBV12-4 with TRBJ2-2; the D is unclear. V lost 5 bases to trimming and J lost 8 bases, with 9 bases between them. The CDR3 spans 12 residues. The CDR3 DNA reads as TGTGCCAGCAGTCCCACTGATGGGGAGCTGTTTTTT. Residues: CASSPTDGELFF.

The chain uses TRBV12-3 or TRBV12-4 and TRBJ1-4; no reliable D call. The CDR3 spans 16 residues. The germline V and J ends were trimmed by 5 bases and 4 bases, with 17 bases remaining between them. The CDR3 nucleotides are TGTGCCAGCAGTCCGTACCCGGACCTTCTTAATGAAAAACTGTTTTTT. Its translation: CASSPYPDLLNEKLFF.